Sequencing of this T cell receptor beta chain was carried out in a study of sequential checkpoint blockade in melanoma. Study as a whole: Maintenance nivolumab came after either treatment sequence. TCRβ was sequenced from DNA of 75 to 95 pretreatment tumors. Under 25 patients had matched tumor biopsies before treatment and at week 13 after nivolumab or ipilimumab alone. Findings and limits, study-wide: In arm A, pretreatment tumor clonality was associated with response.

This table comes from immunoSEQ multiplex PCR, and its TCRdb copy is limited to in-frame clones, with some not included. The table records thousands of clones, more than 30% of them present only once. Treatment here: randomized to nivolumab then ipilimumab (arm A) or the reverse (arm B). The CDR3 runs 14 residues. Per the germline V gene, CDR1 is MNHGY and CDR2 is SAAAGT. The V and J ends lost 7 bases and 3 bases respectively, with 12 bases between them. In regard to this clone: What it binds is unknown.

This sequence originates from a human donor with melanoma. The chain uses TRBV6-8 and TRBJ2-2; a possible D gene is TRBD2 (5 bases). The sequenced sample was tumor tissue (inferred from file names), obtained from a patient given nivolumab and ipilimumab in sequence. The CDR3 sequence is CASNWELDTGELFF. CDR3 DNA sequence: TGTGCCAGCAACTGGGAACTAGACACCGGGGAGCTGTTTTTT.